The clone carrying this T cell receptor (beta chain) was seen ten or more times. Its antigen is as yet unknown. Starting from 450 to 500 ng of total RNA, TCR beta cDNA was produced with a primer in the constant region. Nested multiplex PCR, run for three rounds with slightly modified ARM-PCR, yielded TCR beta libraries. Two initial PCR rounds of about 11 cycles each paired TRBV1-TRBV30 forward primers with a C-beta reverse primer. TCRdb itself ran the multiplex PCR reads through MiXCR, one entry per CDR3 protein. The sample records hundreds of thousands of distinct CDR3 sequences, 50% to 75% being singletons. The researchers obtained blood RNA from unsorted whole blood and also extracted germline DNA. Patients were treatment-naive with chronic HBV infection. The sample is drawn from a study of tumor-infiltrating lymphocytes in primary liver carcinoma. Regarding the study as a whole: Against blood, tumors held a significantly higher top-250-clone fraction (p = 0.039).

Germline assignment: CDR1 SGHAT and CDR2 FQNNGV. The CDR3 is made up of 15 amino acids. Trimming took 6 bases from V and 0 from J, leaving 15 bases between them. The gene calls are TRBV11-2 and TRBJ2-7; D might be TRBD1 or TRBD2, each matching 6 bases. The source material was peripheral blood. The receptor was derived from a woman aged 25 to 39 with primary liver carcinoma and hepatitis B virus infection. The CDR3, as DNA: TGTGCCAGCAGTTATTCCGGGGGACACTCCTACGAGCAGTACTTC. Translation: CASSYSGGHSYEQYF.